This is a list of T cell receptor beta chains from one sample in a study of CD8+CD57+ T cells in acquired aplastic anemia. Each CDR3 protein is one row after TCRdb ran MiXCR on the reads. The sample yields some 200,000 distinct CDR3 sequences, around half seen once. Sequencing was performed on sorted CD4+, CD8+, or CD8+CD57+ T cells (not recorded which) from PBMCs. Receptors were obtained from a human donor with aplastic anemia. Each CDR3 is given with its conserved first and last residue. D genes are given only for firm matches. Some rows have no size entry. The others give once, few or many, or a class for an expanded clone.

CDR3 protein: CSARDNRDYNEQFF
CDR3 DNA: TGCAGTGCTAGAGATAACAGGGATTACAATGAGCAGTTCTTC
clone size: -
V gene: TRBV20-1
J gene: TRBJ2-1
D gene: -

CDR3 protein: CASSTLDPVQGRTGLAFF
CDR3 DNA: TGTGCCAGTAGTACCCTAGATCCCGTACAGGGGAGGACGGGGCTTGCTTTCTTT
clone size: -
V gene: TRBV19
J gene: TRBJ1-1
D gene: TRBD1

CDR3 protein: CSATRTGSTGEQFF
CDR3 DNA: TGCAGTGCTACCAGGACAGGGAGCACCGGGGAGCAGTTCTTC
clone size: -
V gene: TRBV20-1
J gene: TRBJ2-1
D gene: TRBD1

CDR3 protein: CAISESAEDTQYF
CDR3 DNA: TGTGCCATCAGTGAGAGCGCAGAAGATACGCAGTATTTT
clone size: many
V gene: TRBV10-3
J gene: TRBJ2-3
D gene: -

CDR3 protein: CASSLNRDRTSVGYTF
CDR3 DNA: TGTGCCAGCAGCTTAAACCGGGACAGGACATCAGTTGGCTACACCTTC
clone size: few
V gene: TRBV11-2
J gene: TRBJ1-2
D gene: TRBD1

CDR3 protein: CATSDLLDNEQFF
CDR3 DNA: TGTGCCACCAGTGATTTACTCGACAATGAGCAGTTCTTC
clone size: -
V gene: TRBV24-1
J gene: TRBJ2-1
D gene: -

CDR3 protein: CSVVAGGPDYNEQFF
CDR3 DNA: TGCAGCGTAGTAGCGGGAGGGCCGGATTACAATGAGCAGTTCTTC
clone size: -
V gene: TRBV29-1
J gene: TRBJ2-1
D gene: TRBD2

CDR3 protein: CASQELTGHTDTQYF
CDR3 DNA: TGTGCCAGCCAGGAACTGACTGGCCACACAGATACGCAGTATTTT
clone size: -
V gene: TRBV19
J gene: TRBJ2-3
D gene: -

CDR3 protein: CASSGLTGNQPQHF
CDR3 DNA: TGTGCCAGCAGTGGGTTGACCGGCAATCAGCCCCAGCATTTT
clone size: -
V gene: TRBV2
J gene: TRBJ1-5
D gene: -

CDR3 protein: CASSISLAVYNEQFF
CDR3 DNA: TGTGCCAGTAGTATATCACTAGCGGTTTACAATGAGCAGTTCTTC
clone size: -
V gene: TRBV19
J gene: TRBJ2-1
D gene: TRBD2

CDR3 protein: CSASWRDWDSPLHF
CDR3 DNA: TGCAGTGCTAGTTGGAGGGATTGGGATTCACCCCTCCACTTT
clone size: -
V gene: TRBV20-1
J gene: TRBJ1-6
D gene: -

CDR3 protein: CASSSEDTQYF
CDR3 DNA: TGTGCCAGCAGCTCCGAAGATACGCAGTATTTT
clone size: -
V gene: TRBV7-7
J gene: TRBJ2-3
D gene: -

CDR3 protein: CASSIGLAGTGELFF
CDR3 DNA: TGTGCCAGTAGTATAGGTCTAGCAGGCACCGGGGAGCTGTTTTTT
clone size: -
V gene: TRBV19
J gene: TRBJ2-2
D gene: -

CDR3 protein: CASKVQETQYF
CDR3 DNA: TGCGCCAGCAAGGTTCAAGAGACCCAGTACTTC
clone size: few
V gene: TRBV5-1
J gene: TRBJ2-5
D gene: -

CDR3 protein: CSATRGQNTEAFF
CDR3 DNA: TGCAGCGCTACCAGGGGGCAGAACACTGAAGCTTTCTTT
clone size: many
V gene: TRBV29-1
J gene: TRBJ1-1
D gene: TRBD1

CDR3 protein: CSVELGYEQYF
CDR3 DNA: TGCAGCGTTGAGTTGGGCTACGAGCAGTACTTC
clone size: many
V gene: TRBV29-1
J gene: TRBJ2-7
D gene: -

CDR3 protein: CASSYPTGSAKNIQYF
CDR3 DNA: TGTGCCAGCAGTTACCCGACAGGGTCGGCCAAAAACATTCAGTACTTC
clone size: few
V gene: TRBV6-5
J gene: TRBJ2-4
D gene: TRBD1

CDR3 protein: CAISRDGATEAFF
CDR3 DNA: TGTGCCATCAGTCGGGACGGGGCCACTGAAGCTTTCTTT
clone size: -
V gene: TRBV10-3
J gene: TRBJ1-1
D gene: -

CDR3 protein: CASSLVGTPQYF
CDR3 DNA: TGTGCCAGCAGCTTAGTAGGGACTCCCCAGTATTTT
clone size: many
V gene: TRBV7-2
J gene: TRBJ2-3
D gene: -

CDR3 protein: CASSLDSSGRVYEQYF
CDR3 DNA: TGTGCCAGCAGCTTAGATTCTAGCGGGAGGGTTTACGAGCAGTACTTC
clone size: -
V gene: TRBV7-6
J gene: TRBJ2-7
D gene: TRBD2

CDR3 protein: CASREDLYGYTF
CDR3 DNA: TGTGCCAGCAGAGAGGACCTCTATGGCTACACCTTC
clone size: -
V gene: TRBV2
J gene: TRBJ1-2
D gene: -

CDR3 protein: CASSLGLVGTALNTEAFF
CDR3 DNA: TGTGCCAGCAGCTTAGGGCTGGTCGGGACAGCTCTGAACACTGAAGCTTTCTTT
clone size: few
V gene: TRBV7-2
J gene: TRBJ1-1
D gene: TRBD1

CDR3 protein: CASSEVQNTGELFF
CDR3 DNA: TGCGCCAGCAGTGAGGTGCAGAACACCGGGGAGCTGTTTTTT
clone size: many
V gene: TRBV10-2
J gene: TRBJ2-2
D gene: -

CDR3 protein: CASSLRDRSSGANVLTF
CDR3 DNA: TGTGCCAGCAGCCTCCGGGACAGGTCCTCTGGGGCCAACGTCCTGACTTTC
clone size: many
V gene: TRBV11-2
J gene: TRBJ2-6
D gene: TRBD1

CDR3 protein: CASSALDSRWPTDTQYF
CDR3 DNA: TGTGCCAGCAGTGCCCTCGACTCCCGGTGGCCCACAGATACGCAGTATTTT
clone size: once
V gene: TRBV9
J gene: TRBJ2-3
D gene: -

CDR3 protein: CASSSTPTTDTQYF
CDR3 DNA: TGTGCCAGTAGTAGCACACCGACCACAGATACGCAGTATTTT
clone size: -
V gene: TRBV19
J gene: TRBJ2-3
D gene: -

CDR3 protein: CASSSLGMPQETQYF
CDR3 DNA: TGCGCCAGCTCCTCACTCGGGATGCCCCAAGAGACCCAGTACTTC
clone size: many
V gene: TRBV5-1
J gene: TRBJ2-5
D gene: -

CDR3 protein: CASGLAGGSGELFF
CDR3 DNA: TGTGCCTCTGGACTAGCGGGAGGATCCGGGGAGCTGTTTTTT
clone size: -
V gene: TRBV24-1
J gene: TRBJ2-2
D gene: TRBD2

CDR3 protein: CAANTGGPISEQFF
CDR3 DNA: TGTGCCGCGAATACGGGGGGGCCAATCAGTGAGCAGTTCTTC
clone size: -
V gene: TRBV10-3
J gene: TRBJ2-1
D gene: TRBD2

CDR3 protein: CASTTGLAGAETQYF
CDR3 DNA: TGTGCCAGCACCACGGGACTAGCGGGGGCGGAGACCCAGTACTTC
clone size: few
V gene: TRBV11-2
J gene: TRBJ2-5
D gene: TRBD2

CDR3 protein: CSVDFRPGSYEQYF
CDR3 DNA: TGCAGCGTTGATTTTCGGCCAGGAAGCTACGAGCAGTACTTC
clone size: -
V gene: TRBV29-1
J gene: TRBJ2-7
D gene: -

CDR3 protein: CATSRGTSGSETQYF
CDR3 DNA: TGTGCCACCAGCAGAGGGACTAGCGGGAGTGAGACCCAGTACTTC
clone size: -
V gene: TRBV15
J gene: TRBJ2-5
D gene: TRBD2

CDR3 protein: CASTGRGLDEQYF
CDR3 DNA: TGTGCCAGCACCGGCCGGGGGCTCGACGAGCAGTACTTC
clone size: -
V gene: TRBV5-4
J gene: TRBJ2-7
D gene: -

CDR3 protein: CASRVDGRANYGYTF
CDR3 DNA: TGTGCCAGTAGGGTAGACGGCCGAGCTAACTATGGCTACACCTTC
clone size: many
V gene: TRBV19
J gene: TRBJ1-2
D gene: -

CDR3 protein: CSARTTETYEQYF
CDR3 DNA: TGCAGTGCTAGGACGACAGAGACCTACGAGCAGTACTTC
clone size: -
V gene: TRBV20-1
J gene: TRBJ2-7
D gene: -

CDR3 protein: CASSRRGTGDYEQYF
CDR3 DNA: TGTGCCAGCAGTCGGCGCGGGACAGGGGACTACGAGCAGTACTTC
clone size: once
V gene: TRBV27
J gene: TRBJ2-7
D gene: TRBD1

CDR3 protein: CASSPLYSGNTIYF
CDR3 DNA: TGCGCCAGCAGTCCCCTATACTCTGGAAACACCATATATTTT
clone size: many
V gene: TRBV5-1
J gene: TRBJ1-3
D gene: -

CDR3 protein: CASTSHEGYTF
CDR3 DNA: TGTGCCAGCACCTCCCATGAGGGCTACACCTTC
clone size: many
V gene: TRBV5-6
J gene: TRBJ1-2
D gene: -

CDR3 protein: CASSDRQGREQYF
CDR3 DNA: TGTGCCAGCAGCGACCGACAGGGACGCGAGCAGTACTTC
clone size: few
V gene: TRBV2
J gene: TRBJ2-7
D gene: TRBD1

CDR3 protein: CSAKAPGARYEQYF
CDR3 DNA: TGCAGTGCTAAAGCCCCAGGGGCAAGGTACGAGCAGTACTTC
clone size: few
V gene: TRBV20-1
J gene: TRBJ2-7
D gene: -

CDR3 protein: CASSLGRRSSGNTIYF
CDR3 DNA: TGTGCCAGCAGCTTAGGTCGCAGGTCCTCTGGAAACACCATATATTTT
clone size: -
V gene: TRBV11-2
J gene: TRBJ1-3
D gene: -

CDR3 protein: CASSIDGWTSGRTSSYEQYF
CDR3 DNA: TGTGCCAGTAGTATAGATGGGTGGACTAGCGGGAGGACGAGCTCCTACGAGCAGTACTTC
clone size: many
V gene: TRBV19
J gene: TRBJ2-7
D gene: TRBD2

CDR3 protein: CASSTRSRDLGTQYF
CDR3 DNA: TGTGCCAGCAGCACCAGATCCAGGGACCTGGGTACGCAGTATTTT
clone size: -
V gene: TRBV7-8
J gene: TRBJ2-3
D gene: -

CDR3 protein: CSARGGGSYNEQFF
CDR3 DNA: TGCAGTGCTAGAGGCGGGGGGTCATACAATGAGCAGTTCTTC
clone size: -
V gene: TRBV20-1
J gene: TRBJ2-1
D gene: TRBD2

CDR3 protein: CASSRGLATSTDTQYF
CDR3 DNA: TGTGCCAGCAGCCGCGGACTAGCGACAAGCACAGATACGCAGTATTTT
clone size: few
V gene: TRBV7-3
J gene: TRBJ2-3
D gene: TRBD2

CDR3 protein: CSASPGTGAEKLFF
CDR3 DNA: TGCAGTGCCTCTCCCGGGACAGGGGCCGAAAAACTGTTTTTT
clone size: many
V gene: TRBV20-1
J gene: TRBJ1-4
D gene: TRBD1